These 11 T cell receptor beta chains were sequenced from one sample in a study of cytomegalovirus exposure and HLA in healthy donors (dated by TCRdb to the late 2010s). The protocol used for the library was the immunoSEQ multiplex PCR assay. For the multiplex PCR, a mixture combining 60 forward primers for TCR Vbeta segments and 13 reverse primers for TCR Jbeta segments was used. As stored in TCRdb, this immuneACCESS dataset retains in-frame rearrangements with V and J assigned. A fraction of the clones does not appear; measured against another copy, unresolved V genes explain less than half of the discrepancy, and the remainder lacks a known reason. The sample table holds 97,000 or so clones, of which approximately 80% were seen once. In total, the top ten clones hold 9.6% of the sample. Sequencing input: PBMCs. These receptors originate from a male donor in good health and CMV-seropositive.

This chain joins TRBV6-5 and TRBJ2-7; 11 bases map to TRBD2. Trimming cost V 0 bases and J 5 bases; bases outside gene matches: 6. CDR3 size: 16 residues. Germline lookup yields CDR1 MNHEY and CDR2 SVGAGI. The CDR3 DNA reads as TGTGCCAGCAGTTACTCGACTAGCGGGGCTCAAGACGAGCAGTACTTC. Amino acid sequence: CASSYSTSGAQDEQYF.

In its sample, this clone was seen a few times. The chain has TRBV7-6 and TRBJ2-1, with 13 bases aligning to TRBD2. The CDR3 length is 15 residues. CDR1 and CDR2 (germline): SGHVS, FNYEAQ. V shed 5 bases and J 9 bases; nucleotides not matched to a gene: 7. The CDR3 sequence is CASSEGLAGSTEQFF. CDR3 bases: TGTGCCAGCAGCGAGGGACTAGCGGGATCTACTGAGCAGTTCTTC.

V and J are TRBV4-3 and TRBJ2-3; D is perhaps TRBD1 (6 bases). Trimming removed 0 bases at V and 2 bases at J, with 9 bases between. Germline CDR1 LGHNA, CDR2 YSLEER. The CDR3 is 15 residues long. The CDR3 DNA is TGCGCCAGCAGCCAAGAGTGGACAGACACAGATACGCAGTATTTT. Translating gives CASSQEWTDTDTQYF.

This clone appeared a single time. The genes are TRBV15 and TRBJ1-2, with TRBD1 identical over 10 bases. This CDR3 spans 14 amino acids. The germline CDR1 and CDR2 sequences are LNHNV and YYDKDF (reference sequence). Losses at the gene ends were 9 bases for V and 3 bases for J; bases not matched to a gene: 7. CDR3 protein: CATTDRGRDYGYTF. CDR3 bases: TGTGCCACGACTGACAGGGGGCGAGACTATGGCTACACCTTC.

The chain is built from TRBV6-6 and TRBJ2-1; maybe TRBD2 (6 bases). The CDR3 contains 15 residues. The germline V gene has CDR1 MNHNY and CDR2 SVGAGI (reference sequence). V lost 3 bases and J lost 6, with 15 bases in between. CDR3 DNA: TGTGCCAGCAGTTATCGTGGAGGGATCTCCAATGAGCAGTTCTTC. Its translation is CASSYRGGISNEQFF.

The chain carries TRBV7-2 and TRBJ2-3, with D perhaps matching TRBD1 (5 bases). Looked up from germline, CDR1 is SGHTA and CDR2 is FQGNSA. This CDR3 comprises 15 residues. V shed 2 bases and J shed 1 base, with 10 bases lying between them. This chain's CDR3 is CASSLRGRGTDTQYF. CDR3 sequence (DNA): TGTGCCAGCAGCTTAAGGGGTCGGGGCACAGATACGCAGTATTTT.

The chain has TRBV5-1 and TRBJ2-3; 10 nucleotides line up with TRBD2. Germline V gene data show CDR1 as SGHRS and CDR2 as YFSETQ. J gave up 2 bases and V 4 bases, and 10 bases lay outside the gene matches. The CDR3 spans 17 residues. As DNA, the CDR3 is TGCGCCAGCAGCCAGAGCCCAGCGGGAGGGCTCACAGATACGCAGTATTTT. Encoded protein: CASSQSPAGGLTDTQYF.

This clone was detected a few times. J is TRBJ1-1 and V is TRBV6-5, with D possibly TRBD1 on 5 matching bases. This CDR3 is 13 amino acids long. V was pared by 2 bases and J by 8 bases, with 12 bases between. The germline V gene encodes CDR1 MNHEY and CDR2 SVGAGI. This CDR3 reads CASSYGGAQEAFF. CDR3 DNA: TGTGCCAGCAGTTACGGAGGGGCCCAGGAAGCTTTCTTT.

V usage is TRBV7-2 and J usage is TRBJ2-3, with 12 positions matching TRBD2. J lost 4 bases, V lost 2 bases, and 4 bases had no gene match. CDR3 length: 16 amino acids. In germline, CDR1 is SGHTA, CDR2 FQGNSA. DNA for the CDR3: TGTGCCAGCAGCTTACTAGCGGGAGGGTGGGCAGATACGCAGTATTTT. Amino acid sequence: CASSLLAGGWADTQYF.

The chain is built from TRBV7-3 and TRBJ1-1, with D hard to call. The CDR3 loop spans 13 amino acids. The germline V gene encodes CDR1 SGHTA and CDR2 FQGTGA. Trimming stripped 5 bases from V and 0 bases from J, with 7 bases between. CDR3 coding DNA: TGTGCCAGCAGCCCCACAATGAACACTGAAGCTTTCTTT. This gives the protein CASSPTMNTEAFF.

This chain links TRBV27 with TRBJ2-7, with 10 positions matching TRBD2. V gave up 6 bases and J gave up 2 bases; unmatched junction bases: 10. The germline gives CDR1 MNHEY, CDR2 SMNVEV (reference sequence). This CDR3 has 16 residues. Here the CDR3 DNA reads TGTGCCAGCAGAACAGGACTAGCGGAACTACCCTACGAGCAGTACTTC. Protein product: CASRTGLAELPYEQYF.